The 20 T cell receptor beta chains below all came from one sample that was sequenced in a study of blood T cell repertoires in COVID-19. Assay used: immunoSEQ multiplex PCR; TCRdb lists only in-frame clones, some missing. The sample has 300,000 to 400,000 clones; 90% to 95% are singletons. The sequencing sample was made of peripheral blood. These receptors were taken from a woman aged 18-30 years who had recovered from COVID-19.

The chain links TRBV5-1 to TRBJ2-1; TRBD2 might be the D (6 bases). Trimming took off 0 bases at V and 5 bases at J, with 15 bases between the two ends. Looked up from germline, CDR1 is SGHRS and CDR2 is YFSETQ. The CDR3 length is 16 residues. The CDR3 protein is CASSLGVAGRNNEQFF. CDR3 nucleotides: TGCGCCAGCAGCTTGGGAGTCGCGGGACGGAACAATGAGCAGTTCTTC.

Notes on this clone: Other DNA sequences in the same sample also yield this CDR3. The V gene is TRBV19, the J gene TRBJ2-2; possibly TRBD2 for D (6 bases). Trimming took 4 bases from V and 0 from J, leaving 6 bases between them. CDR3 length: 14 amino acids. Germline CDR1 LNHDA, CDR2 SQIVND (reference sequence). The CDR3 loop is CASSTGANTGELFF. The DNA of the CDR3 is TGTGCCAGTAGTACGGGAGCGAACACCGGGGAGCTGTTTTTT.

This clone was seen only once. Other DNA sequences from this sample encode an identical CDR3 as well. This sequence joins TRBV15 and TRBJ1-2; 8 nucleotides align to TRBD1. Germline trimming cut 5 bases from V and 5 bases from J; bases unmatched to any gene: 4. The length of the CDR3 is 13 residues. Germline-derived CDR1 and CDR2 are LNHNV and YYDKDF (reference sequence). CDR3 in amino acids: CATSPDRGYGYTF. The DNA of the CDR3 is TGTGCCACCAGCCCCGACAGGGGTTATGGCTACACCTTC. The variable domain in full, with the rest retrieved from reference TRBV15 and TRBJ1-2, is DAMVIQNPRYQVTQFGKPVTLSCSQTLNHNVMYWYQQKSSQAPKLLFHYYDKDFNNEADTPDNFQSRRPNTSFCFLDIRSPGLGDTAMYLCATSPDRGYGYTFGSGTRLTVV.

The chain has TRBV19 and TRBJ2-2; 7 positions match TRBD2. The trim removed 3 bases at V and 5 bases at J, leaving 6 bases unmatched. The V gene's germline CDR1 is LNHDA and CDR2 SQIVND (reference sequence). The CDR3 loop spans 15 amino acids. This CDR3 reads CASSIAGERTGELFF. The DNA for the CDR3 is TGTGCCAGTAGTATTGCGGGAGAGAGGACCGGGGAGCTGTTTTTT.

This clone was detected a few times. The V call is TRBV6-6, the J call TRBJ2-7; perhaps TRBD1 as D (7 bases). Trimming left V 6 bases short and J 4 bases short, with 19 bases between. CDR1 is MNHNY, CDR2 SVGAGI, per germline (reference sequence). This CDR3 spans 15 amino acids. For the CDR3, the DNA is TGTGCCAGCAGGAAGGGCCCGGAGGGGGCTTACGAGCAGTACGTC. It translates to CASRKGPEGAYEQYV.

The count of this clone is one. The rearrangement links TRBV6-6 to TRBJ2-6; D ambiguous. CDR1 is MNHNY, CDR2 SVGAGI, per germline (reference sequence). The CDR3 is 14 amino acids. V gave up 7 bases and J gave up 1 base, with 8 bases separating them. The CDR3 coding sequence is TGTGCCAGCACCGGTGGTTCTGGGGCCAACGTCCTGACTTTC. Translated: CASTGGSGANVLTF.

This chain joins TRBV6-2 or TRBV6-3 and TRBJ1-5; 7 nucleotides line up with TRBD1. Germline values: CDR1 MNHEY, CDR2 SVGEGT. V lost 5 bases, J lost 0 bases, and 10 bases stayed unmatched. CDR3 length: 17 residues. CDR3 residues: CASSRTGTAYSNQPQHF. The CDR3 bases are TGTGCCAGCAGTCGGACCGGGACAGCGTATAGCAATCAGCCCCAGCATTTT.

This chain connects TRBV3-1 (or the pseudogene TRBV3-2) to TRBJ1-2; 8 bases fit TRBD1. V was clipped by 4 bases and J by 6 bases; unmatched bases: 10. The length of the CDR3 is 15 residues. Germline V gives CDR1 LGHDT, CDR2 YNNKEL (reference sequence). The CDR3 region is CASSPSPGQENGYTF. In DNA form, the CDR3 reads TGTGCCAGCAGCCCCTCCCCGGGACAGGAGAATGGCTACACCTTC.

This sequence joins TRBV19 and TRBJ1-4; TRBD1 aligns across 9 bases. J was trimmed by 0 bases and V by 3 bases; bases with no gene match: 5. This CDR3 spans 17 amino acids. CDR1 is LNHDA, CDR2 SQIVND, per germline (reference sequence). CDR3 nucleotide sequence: TGTGCCAGTAGTATCGGACAGGGGAAATCAACTAATGAAAAACTGTTTTTT. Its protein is CASSIGQGKSTNEKLFF.

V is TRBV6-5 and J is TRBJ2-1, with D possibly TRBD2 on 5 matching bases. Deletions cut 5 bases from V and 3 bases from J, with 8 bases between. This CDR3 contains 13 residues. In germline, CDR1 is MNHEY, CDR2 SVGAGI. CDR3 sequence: CASSTTSYNEQFF. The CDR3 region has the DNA TGTGCCAGCAGTACCACTAGCTACAATGAGCAGTTCTTC.

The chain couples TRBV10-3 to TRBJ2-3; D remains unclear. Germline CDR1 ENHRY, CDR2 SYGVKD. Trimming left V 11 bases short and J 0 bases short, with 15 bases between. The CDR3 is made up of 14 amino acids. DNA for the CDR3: TGTGCCGCGTCCCTCTCGACTAGCACAGATACGCAGTATTTT. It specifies CAASLSTSTDTQYF.

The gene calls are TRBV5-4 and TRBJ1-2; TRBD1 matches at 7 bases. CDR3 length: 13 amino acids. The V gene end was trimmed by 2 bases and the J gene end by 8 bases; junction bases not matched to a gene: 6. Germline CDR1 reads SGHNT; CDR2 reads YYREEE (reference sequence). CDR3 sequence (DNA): TGTGCCAGCAGCTTTACAGGGGCGCAAGGCTACACCTTC. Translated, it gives CASSFTGAQGYTF. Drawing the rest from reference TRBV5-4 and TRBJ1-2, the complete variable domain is ETGVTQSPTHLIKTRGQQVTLRCSSQSGHNTVSWYQQALGQGPQFIFQYYREEENGRGNFPPRFSGLQFPNYSSELNVNALELDDSALYLCASSFTGAQGYTFGSGTRLTVV.

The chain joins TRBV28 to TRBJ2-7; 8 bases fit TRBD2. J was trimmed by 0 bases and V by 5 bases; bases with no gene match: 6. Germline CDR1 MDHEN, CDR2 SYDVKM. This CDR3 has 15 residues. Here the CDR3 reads CASSPGGVSSYEQYV. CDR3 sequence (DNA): TGTGCCAGCAGTCCGGGGGGGGTAAGCTCCTACGAGCAGTACGTC.

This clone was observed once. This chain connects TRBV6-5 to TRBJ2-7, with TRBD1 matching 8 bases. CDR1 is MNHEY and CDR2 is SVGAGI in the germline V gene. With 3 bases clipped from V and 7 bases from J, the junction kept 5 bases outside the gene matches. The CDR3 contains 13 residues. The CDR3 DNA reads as TGTGCCAGCAGTTATGCAGGGGGCGGGGAGCAGTACGTC. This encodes CASSYAGGGEQYV.

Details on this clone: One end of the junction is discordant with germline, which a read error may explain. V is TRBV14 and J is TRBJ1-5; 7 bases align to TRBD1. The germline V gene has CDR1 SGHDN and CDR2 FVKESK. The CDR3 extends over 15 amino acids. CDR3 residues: CASRQDDREGQPQHF. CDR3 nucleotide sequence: TGTGCCAGCAGACAAGACGACAGGGAAGGCCAGCCCCAGCATTTT.

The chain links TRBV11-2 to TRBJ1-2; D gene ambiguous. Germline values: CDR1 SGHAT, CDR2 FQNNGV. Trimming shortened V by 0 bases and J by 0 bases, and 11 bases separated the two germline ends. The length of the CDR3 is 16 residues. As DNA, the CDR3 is TGTGCCAGCAGCTTAGACCCGCACGGGACTAACTATGGCTACACCTTC. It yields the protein CASSLDPHGTNYGYTF.

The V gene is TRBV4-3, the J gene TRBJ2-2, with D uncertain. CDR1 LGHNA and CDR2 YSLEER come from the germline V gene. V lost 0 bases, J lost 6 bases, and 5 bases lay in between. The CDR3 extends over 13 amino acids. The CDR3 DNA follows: TGCGCCAGCAGCCAAGATCTCGCCGGGGAGCTGTTTTTT. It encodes CASSQDLAGELFF.

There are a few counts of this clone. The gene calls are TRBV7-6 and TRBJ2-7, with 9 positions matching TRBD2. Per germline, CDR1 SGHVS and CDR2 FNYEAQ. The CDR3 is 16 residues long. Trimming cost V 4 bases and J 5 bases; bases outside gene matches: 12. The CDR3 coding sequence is TGTGCCAGCAGCTCACTAGCGGGTACGGAAACACACGAGCAGTACGTC. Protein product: CASSSLAGTETHEQYV.

CDR3 nucleotides: TGCGCCAGCAGCTTGGGGGCAGGGGCCGGTCAAACCTTC. Translation: CASSLGAGAGQTF. The chain links TRBV5-1 to TRBJ1-2; the D gene is possibly TRBD1 (6 bases). Per the germline V gene, CDR1 is SGHRS and CDR2 is YFSETQ. There are 13 residues in the CDR3. V lost 0 bases, J lost 14 bases, and 17 bases lay in between.

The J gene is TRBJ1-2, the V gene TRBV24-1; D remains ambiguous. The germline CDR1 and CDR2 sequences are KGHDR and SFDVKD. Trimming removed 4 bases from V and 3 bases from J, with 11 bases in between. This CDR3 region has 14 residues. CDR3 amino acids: CATSDHDTYYGYTF. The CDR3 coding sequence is TGTGCCACCAGTGACCACGACACGTACTATGGCTACACCTTC.